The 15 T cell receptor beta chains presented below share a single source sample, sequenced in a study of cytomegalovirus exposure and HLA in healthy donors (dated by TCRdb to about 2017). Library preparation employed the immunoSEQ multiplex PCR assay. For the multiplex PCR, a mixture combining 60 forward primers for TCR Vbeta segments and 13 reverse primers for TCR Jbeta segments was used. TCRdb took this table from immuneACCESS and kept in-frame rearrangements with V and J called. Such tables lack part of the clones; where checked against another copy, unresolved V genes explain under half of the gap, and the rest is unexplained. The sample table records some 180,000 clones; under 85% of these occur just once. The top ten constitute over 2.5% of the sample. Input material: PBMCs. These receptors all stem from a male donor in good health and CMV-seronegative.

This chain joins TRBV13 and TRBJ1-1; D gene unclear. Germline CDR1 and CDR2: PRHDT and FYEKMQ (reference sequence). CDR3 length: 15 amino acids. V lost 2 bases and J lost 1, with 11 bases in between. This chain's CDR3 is CASSLNPRGNTEAFF. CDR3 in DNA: TGTGCCAGCAGCTTAAACCCCCGGGGGAACACTGAAGCTTTCTTT.

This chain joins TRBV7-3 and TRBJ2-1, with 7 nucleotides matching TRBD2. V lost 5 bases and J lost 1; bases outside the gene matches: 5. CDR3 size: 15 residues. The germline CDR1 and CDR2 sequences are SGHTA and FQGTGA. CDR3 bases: TGTGCCAGCAGCGAAAGCGGGGATTCCTACAATGAGCAGTTCTTC. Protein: CASSESGDSYNEQFF.

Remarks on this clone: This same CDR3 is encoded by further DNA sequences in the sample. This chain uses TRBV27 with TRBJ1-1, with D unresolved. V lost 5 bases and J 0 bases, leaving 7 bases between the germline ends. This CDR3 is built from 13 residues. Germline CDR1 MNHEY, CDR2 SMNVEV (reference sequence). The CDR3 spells CASSLQVNTEAFF. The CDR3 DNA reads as TGTGCCAGCAGTCTTCAGGTGAACACTGAAGCTTTCTTT.

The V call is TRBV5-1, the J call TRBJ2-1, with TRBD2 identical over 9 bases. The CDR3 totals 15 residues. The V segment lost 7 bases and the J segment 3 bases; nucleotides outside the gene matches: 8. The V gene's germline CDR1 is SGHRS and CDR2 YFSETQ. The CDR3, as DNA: TGCGCCAGCTCTAGCGGGGCGAGTTTCTACAATGAGCAGTTCTTC. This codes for CASSSGASFYNEQFF.

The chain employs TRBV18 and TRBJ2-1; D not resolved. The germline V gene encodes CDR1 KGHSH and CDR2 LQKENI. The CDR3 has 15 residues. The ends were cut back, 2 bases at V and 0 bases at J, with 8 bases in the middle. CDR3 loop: CASSPWASSYNEQFF. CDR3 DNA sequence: TGTGCCAGCTCACCATGGGCAAGCTCCTACAATGAGCAGTTCTTC.

Here the CDR3 DNA reads TGTGCCAGCACCACCCTGGTGAGCGCTTTTAGCAATCAGCCCCAGCATTTT. Protein: CASTTLVSAFSNQPQHF. The V gene is TRBV28, the J gene TRBJ1-5; D remains ambiguous. The CDR3 has 17 residues. The ends were cut back, 7 bases at V and 0 bases at J, with 19 bases in the middle. In germline, CDR1 is MDHEN, CDR2 SYDVKM.

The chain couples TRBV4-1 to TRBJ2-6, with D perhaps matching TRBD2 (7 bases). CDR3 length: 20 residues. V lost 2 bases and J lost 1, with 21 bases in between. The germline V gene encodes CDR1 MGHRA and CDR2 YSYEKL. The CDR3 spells CASSQIGGEGPESGANVLTF. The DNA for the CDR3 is TGCGCCAGCAGCCAAATAGGGGGGGAGGGTCCGGAGTCTGGGGCCAACGTCCTGACTTTC.

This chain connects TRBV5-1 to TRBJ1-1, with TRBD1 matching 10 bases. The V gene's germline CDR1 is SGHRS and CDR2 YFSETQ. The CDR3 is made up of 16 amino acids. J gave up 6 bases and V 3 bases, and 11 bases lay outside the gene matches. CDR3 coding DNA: TGCGCCAGCAGCTCGCCAACGACAGGGGGCACGGCTGAAGCTTTCTTT. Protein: CASSSPTTGGTAEAFF.

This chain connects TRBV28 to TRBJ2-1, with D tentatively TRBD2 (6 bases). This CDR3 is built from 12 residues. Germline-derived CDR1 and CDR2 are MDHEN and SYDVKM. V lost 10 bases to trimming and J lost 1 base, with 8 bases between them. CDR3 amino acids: CATGTSYNEQFF. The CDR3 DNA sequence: TGTGCCACCGGGACTTCCTACAATGAGCAGTTCTTC.

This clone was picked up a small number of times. The CDR3 is CASSAGTSGANEQFF. The CDR3, as DNA: TGTGCCAGCTCGGCCGGGACTAGCGGGGCGAATGAGCAGTTCTTC. The chain uses TRBV18 and TRBJ2-1; 13 positions match TRBD2. CDR3 length equals 15 residues. Germline V gene sequence: CDR1 KGHSH, CDR2 LQKENI. The V gene end was trimmed by 6 bases and the J gene end by 7 bases; junction bases not matched to a gene: 6.

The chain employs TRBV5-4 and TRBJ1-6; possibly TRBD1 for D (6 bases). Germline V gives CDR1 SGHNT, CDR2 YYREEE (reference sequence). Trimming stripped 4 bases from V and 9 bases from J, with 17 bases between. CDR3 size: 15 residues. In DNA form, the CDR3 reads TGTGCCAGCAGCCTCACGGGGGGGGCTGTTTCACCCCTCCACTTT. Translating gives CASSLTGGAVSPLHF.

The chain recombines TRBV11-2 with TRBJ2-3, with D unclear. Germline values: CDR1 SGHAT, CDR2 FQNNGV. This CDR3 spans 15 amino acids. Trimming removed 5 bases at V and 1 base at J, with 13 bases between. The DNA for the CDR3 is TGTGCCAGCAGCCGTCTCCTCCCCGGCACAGATACGCAGTATTTT. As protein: CASSRLLPGTDTQYF.

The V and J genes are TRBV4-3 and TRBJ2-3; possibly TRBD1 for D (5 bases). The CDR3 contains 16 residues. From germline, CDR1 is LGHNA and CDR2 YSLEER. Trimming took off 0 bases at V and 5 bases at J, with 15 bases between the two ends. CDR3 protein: CASSQEGPLFGDTQYF. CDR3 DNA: TGCGCCAGCAGCCAAGAGGGGCCTTTGTTTGGAGATACGCAGTATTTT.

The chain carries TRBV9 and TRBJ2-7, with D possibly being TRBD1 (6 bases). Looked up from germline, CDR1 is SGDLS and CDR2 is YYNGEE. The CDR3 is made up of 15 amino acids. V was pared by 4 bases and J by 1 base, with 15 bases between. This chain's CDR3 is CASSPRQETSYEQYF. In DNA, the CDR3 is TGTGCCAGCAGCCCGCGACAGGAGACTTCCTACGAGCAGTACTTC.

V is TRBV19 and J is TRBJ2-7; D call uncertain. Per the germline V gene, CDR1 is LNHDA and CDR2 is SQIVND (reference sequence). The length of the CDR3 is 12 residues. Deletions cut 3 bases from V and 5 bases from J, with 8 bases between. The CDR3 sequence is CASSIWQDEQYF. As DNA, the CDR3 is TGTGCCAGTAGTATTTGGCAGGACGAGCAGTACTTC. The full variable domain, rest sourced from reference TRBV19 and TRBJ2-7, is DGGITQSPKYLFRKEGQNVTLSCEQNLNHDAMYWYRQDPGQGLRLIYYSQIVNDFQKGDIAEGYSVSREKKESFPLTVTSAQKNPTAFYLCASSIWQDEQYFGPGTRLTVT.